This T cell receptor (beta chain) was identified during a study of Graves' ophthalmopathy and Graves' hyperthyroidism. The germline V and J ends were trimmed by 0 bases and 6 bases, with 9 bases remaining between them. CDR3 length equals 13 residues. Per the germline V gene, CDR1 is DFQATT and CDR2 is SNEGSKA (reference sequence). Certain patients were not enrolled. These were patients with other autoimmune diseases, uncontrolled infections, pregnancy or lactation. Amplification of the TCR beta CDR3 regions used RNA transcripts (as template). The first-round RT-PCR employed HTBI primers together with the Qiagen OneStep RT-PCR kit. A multiplex PCR was then performed as the second round. One entry per CDR3 protein, called by TCRdb with MiXCR from the multiplex PCR reads. The sample contains around 670,000 distinct CDR3 sequences, around 40% of which appear only once.

The material sequenced was peripheral blood. The J gene is TRBJ1-5, the V gene TRBV20-1; the D gene is possibly TRBD1 (5 bases). The TCR sequence derives from an adult man with Graves' ophthalmopathy. Here the CDR3 reads CSARDRVFQPQHF. The CDR3, as DNA: TGCAGTGCTAGAGACAGGGTTTTTCAGCCCCAGCATTTT.